Listed below are T cell receptor beta chains from one sample, sequenced in a study of cytomegalovirus exposure and HLA in healthy donors. Profiled with immunoSEQ multiplex PCR; TCRdb holds only in-frame clones, not every one. The sample comprises about 140,000 clones, around 80% of which are singletons, and about 2.2% rests with the top ten. The sample taken for sequencing was PBMCs. Receptor source: a man aged 45-65 years in good health and CMV-seronegative. Both conserved end residues are part of each CDR3. The order of the fields is V gene, J gene, CDR3 protein.

>TRBV7-9|TRBJ1-1
CASSLGGAMNTEAFF
>TRBV5-1|TRBJ2-1
CASSLGSGVLGEQFF
>TRBV5-6|TRBJ2-3
CASSLVLAGLGANTQYF
>TRBV28|TRBJ2-2
CASSLSPQINTGELFF
>TRBV6-1|TRBJ2-5
CASSEASNTRGTQYF
>TRBV7-2|TRBJ1-6
CASSSSGTGTSPLHF
>TRBV5-1|TRBJ2-5
CASSLGQSQETQYF
>TRBV27|TRBJ1-6
CASSSRQGDNSPLHF
>TRBV5-6|TRBJ2-3
CASRGRVRWSTDTQYF
>TRBV18|TRBJ1-2
CASSSTGNYGYTF
>TRBV29-1|TRBJ2-7
CSVESSGESYEQYF
>TRBV6-5|TRBJ1-2
CASSAGGYGYTF
>TRBV11-3|TRBJ2-2
CASSDIRNTGELFF
>TRBV30|TRBJ1-2
CAWSFSGYGYTF